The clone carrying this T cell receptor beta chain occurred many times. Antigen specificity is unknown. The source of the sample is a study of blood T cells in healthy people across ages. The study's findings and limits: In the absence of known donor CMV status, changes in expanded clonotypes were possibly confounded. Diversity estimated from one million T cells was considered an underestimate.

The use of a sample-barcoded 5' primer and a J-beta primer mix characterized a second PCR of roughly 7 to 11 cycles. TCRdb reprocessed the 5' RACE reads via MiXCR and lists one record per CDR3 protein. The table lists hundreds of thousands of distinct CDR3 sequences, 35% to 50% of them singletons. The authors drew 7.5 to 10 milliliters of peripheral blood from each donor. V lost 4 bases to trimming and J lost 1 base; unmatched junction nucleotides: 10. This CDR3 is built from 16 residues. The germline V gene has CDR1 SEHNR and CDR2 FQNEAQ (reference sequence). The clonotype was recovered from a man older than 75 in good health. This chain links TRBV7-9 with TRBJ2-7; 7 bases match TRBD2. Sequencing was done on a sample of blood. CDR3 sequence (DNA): TGTGCCAGCAGCTCCCTCGGGGAGGGGCGATCCTACGAGCAGTACTTC. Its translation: CASSSLGEGRSYEQYF.